This entry is about one T cell receptor (beta chain). Its antigen remains unidentified. The V and J ends lost 4 bases and 0 bases, in that order; junction bases with no gene match: 10. Germline V CDR1 and CDR2: LNHDA, SQIVND (reference sequence). The CDR3 totals 18 residues. Sequencing of DNA taken from cultured CD4+ T cells relied on the Oncomine TCR Beta short-read assay. Researchers extracted genomic DNA from CD4+ T cells that had been cultured. Using its own MiXCR run on the PCR reads, TCRdb lists one record per CDR3 protein. Of some 15,000 distinct CDR3 sequences listed, 52% are singletons. Treatment in this sample: roughly ten-day PBMC culture with coronavirus spike peptide pools or control peptides (ViraFEST assay). This sample stems from a study of vaccination and CD4 T cells after COVID-19. Study details: With nine mild cases and one severe, convalescent patients were SARS-CoV-2 positive by nasal swab PCR. The convalescent population consisted of six males and four females, two of whom were of Hispanic ethnicity. For each participant, vaccination comprised two doses of either the BNT162b2 or the mRNA-1273 vaccine.

Sequencing input: CD4+ T cells from blood, cultured in vitro. This rearrangement joins TRBV19 to TRBJ2-2; TRBD1 matches at 8 bases. This receptor was obtained from a human donor who had recovered from COVID-19. CDR3 bases: TGTGCCAGTAGTACCTACACAGGGGGTCTCGCGAACACCGGGGAGCTGTTTTTT. The encoded protein is CASSTYTGGLANTGELFF.